The following is a TCR beta chain sequence with its context. Profiled with immunoSEQ multiplex PCR; TCRdb holds only in-frame clones, not every one. This table holds 2.3 million or so clones, more than 80% found once. This record comes from a study of shared clonotypes between healthy human individuals. V lost 5 bases, J lost 4 bases, and 10 bases stayed unmatched. Per germline, CDR1 SGHTA and CDR2 FQGNSA. The CDR3 has 15 amino acids. Material: naive CD4+ T cells from PBMCs. The subset is: CD45RA+ positively selected. V usage is TRBV7-2 and J usage is TRBJ2-7, with 8 bases that match TRBD2. This clonotype was obtained from a man aged 18 to 29 in good health. Some clones in this sample may be carry-over from other donors' samples. CDR3 amino acids: CASSPSGGARYEQYF. DNA for the CDR3: TGTGCCAGCAGCCCATCCGGGGGGGCTCGATACGAGCAGTACTTC.